This TCR beta chain was captured by sequencing in a study of blood T cell repertoires in COVID-19. Study as a whole: Sample material is recorded as cDNA or gDNA derived from T cells, B-cell-depleted T cells, or PBMCs.

The assay was immunoSEQ multiplex PCR, and TCRdb's table has in-frame clones only and misses some. The data hold about 320,000 clones, with 85% observed a single time. Trimming cost V 8 bases and J 7 bases; bases outside gene matches: 8. CDR3 length: 14 residues. Germline lookup yields CDR1 SQVTM and CDR2 ANQGSEA. Sequencing input: PBMCs or T cells enriched from blood (not recorded which). This rearrangement joins TRBV29-1 to TRBJ2-2, with 12 bases lining up with TRBD2. This TCR derives from a woman younger than 45 who had been exposed to COVID-19. Written as DNA, the CDR3 is TGCAGCCCGGCTAGCGGGGGGGCCGGCGGGGAGCTGTTTTTT. Its translation: CSPASGGAGGELFF.